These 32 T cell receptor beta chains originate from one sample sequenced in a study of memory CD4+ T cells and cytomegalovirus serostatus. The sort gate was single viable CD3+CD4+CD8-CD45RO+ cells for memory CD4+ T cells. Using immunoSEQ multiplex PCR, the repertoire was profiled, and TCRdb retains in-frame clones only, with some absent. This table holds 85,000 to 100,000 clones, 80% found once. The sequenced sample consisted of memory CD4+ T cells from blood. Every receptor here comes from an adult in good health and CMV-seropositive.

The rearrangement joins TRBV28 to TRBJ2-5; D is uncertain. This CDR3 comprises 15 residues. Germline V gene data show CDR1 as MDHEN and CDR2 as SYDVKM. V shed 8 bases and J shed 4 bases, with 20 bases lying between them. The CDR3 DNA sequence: TGTGCCAGCGGCCTGGCAAGTCGCCGTGGAGAGACCCAGTACTTC. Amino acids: CASGLASRRGETQYF.

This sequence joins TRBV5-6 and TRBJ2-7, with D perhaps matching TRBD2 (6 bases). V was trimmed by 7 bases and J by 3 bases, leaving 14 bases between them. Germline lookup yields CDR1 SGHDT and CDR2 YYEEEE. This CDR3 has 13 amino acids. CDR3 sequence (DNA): TGTGCCAGCGCAGAGCGGGTGATCTACGAGCAGTACTTC. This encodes CASAERVIYEQYF.

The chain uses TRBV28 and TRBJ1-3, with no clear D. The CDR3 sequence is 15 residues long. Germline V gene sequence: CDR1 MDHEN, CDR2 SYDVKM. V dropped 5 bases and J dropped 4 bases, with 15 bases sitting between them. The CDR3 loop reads CASSRLGGHGNTIYF. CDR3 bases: TGTGCCAGCAGTCGCTTGGGTGGGCACGGAAACACCATATATTTT.

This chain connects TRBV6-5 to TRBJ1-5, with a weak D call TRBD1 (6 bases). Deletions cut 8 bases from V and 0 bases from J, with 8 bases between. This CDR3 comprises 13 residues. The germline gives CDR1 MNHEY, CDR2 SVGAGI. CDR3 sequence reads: CASQGYSNQPQHF. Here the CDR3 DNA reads TGTGCCAGCCAGGGGTATAGCAATCAGCCCCAGCATTTT.

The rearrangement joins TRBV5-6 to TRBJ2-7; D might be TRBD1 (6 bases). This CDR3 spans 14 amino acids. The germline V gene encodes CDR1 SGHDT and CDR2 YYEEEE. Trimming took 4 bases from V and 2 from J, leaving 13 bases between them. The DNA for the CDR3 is TGTGCCAGCAGCCGTCAGGGACATACCTACGAGCAGTACTTC. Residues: CASSRQGHTYEQYF.

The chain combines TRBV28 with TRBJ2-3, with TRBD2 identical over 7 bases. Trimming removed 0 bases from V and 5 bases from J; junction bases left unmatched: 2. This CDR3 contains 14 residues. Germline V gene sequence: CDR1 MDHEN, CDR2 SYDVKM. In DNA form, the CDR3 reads TGTGCCAGCAGTTTATGGGGGAGGGAAGATACGCAGTATTTT. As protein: CASSLWGREDTQYF.

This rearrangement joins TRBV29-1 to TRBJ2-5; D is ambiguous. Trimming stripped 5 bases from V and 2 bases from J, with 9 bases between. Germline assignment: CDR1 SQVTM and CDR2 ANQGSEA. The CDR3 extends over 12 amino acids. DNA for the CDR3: TGCAGCGTTTGGGGTGAGCAAGAGACCCAGTACTTC. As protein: CSVWGEQETQYF. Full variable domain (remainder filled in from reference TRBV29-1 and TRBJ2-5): SAVISQKPSRDICQRGTSLTIQCQVDSQVTMMFWYRQQPGQSLTLIATANQGSEATYESGFVIDKFPISRPNLTFSTLTVSNMSPEDSSIYLCSVWGEQETQYFGPGTRLLVL.

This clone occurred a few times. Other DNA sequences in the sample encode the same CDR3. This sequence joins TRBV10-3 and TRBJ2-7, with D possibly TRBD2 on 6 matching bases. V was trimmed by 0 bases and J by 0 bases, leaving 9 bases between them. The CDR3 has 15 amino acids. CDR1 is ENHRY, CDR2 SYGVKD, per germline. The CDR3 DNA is TGTGCCATCAGTGAGTCTAGCGGCGCCTCCTACGAGCAGTACTTC. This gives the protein CAISESSGASYEQYF.

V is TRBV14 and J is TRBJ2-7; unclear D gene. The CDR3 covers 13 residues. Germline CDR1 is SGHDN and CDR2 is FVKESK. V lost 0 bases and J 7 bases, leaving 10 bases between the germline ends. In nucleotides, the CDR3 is TGTGCCAGCAGCCAAGATAGGAACCGGGAGCAGTACTTC. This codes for CASSQDRNREQYF.

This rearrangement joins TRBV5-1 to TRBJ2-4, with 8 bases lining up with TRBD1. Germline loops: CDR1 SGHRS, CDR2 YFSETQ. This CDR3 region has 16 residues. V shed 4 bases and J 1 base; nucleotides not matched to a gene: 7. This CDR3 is CASSLDRVGAKNIQYF. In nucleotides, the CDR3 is TGCGCCAGCAGCCTGGACAGGGTTGGGGCCAAAAACATTCAGTACTTC.

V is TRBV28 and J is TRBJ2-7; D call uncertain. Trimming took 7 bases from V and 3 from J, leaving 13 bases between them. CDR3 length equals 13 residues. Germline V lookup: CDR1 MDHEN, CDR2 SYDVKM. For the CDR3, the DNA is TGTGCCAGCACCGAAGCTAGATTCTACGAGCAGTACTTC. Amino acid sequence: CASTEARFYEQYF.

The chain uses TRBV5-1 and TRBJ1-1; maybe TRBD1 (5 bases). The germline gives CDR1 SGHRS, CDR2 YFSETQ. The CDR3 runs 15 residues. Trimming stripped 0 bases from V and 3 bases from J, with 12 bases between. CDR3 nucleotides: TGCGCCAGCAGCTTGGAGGAGGTGGGGGACACTGAAGCTTTCTTT. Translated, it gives CASSLEEVGDTEAFF.

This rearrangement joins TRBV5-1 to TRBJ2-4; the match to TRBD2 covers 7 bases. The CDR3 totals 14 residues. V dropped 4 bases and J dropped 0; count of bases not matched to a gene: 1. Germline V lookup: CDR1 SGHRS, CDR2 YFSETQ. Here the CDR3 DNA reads TGCGCCAGCAGCGGCGGGGGAGCCAAAAACATTCAGTACTTC. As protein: CASSGGGAKNIQYF.

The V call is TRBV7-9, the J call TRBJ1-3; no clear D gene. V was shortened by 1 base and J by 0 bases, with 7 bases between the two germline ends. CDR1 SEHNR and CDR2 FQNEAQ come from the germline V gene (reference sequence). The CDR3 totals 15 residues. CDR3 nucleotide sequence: TGTGCCAGCAGCTTAGGGCAGAACTCTGGAAACACCATATATTTT. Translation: CASSLGQNSGNTIYF.

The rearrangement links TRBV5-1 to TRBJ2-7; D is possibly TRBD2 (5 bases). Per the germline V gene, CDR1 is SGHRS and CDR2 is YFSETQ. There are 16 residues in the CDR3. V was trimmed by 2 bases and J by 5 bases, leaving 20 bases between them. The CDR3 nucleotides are TGCGCCAGCAGCTTCTCAGCAGAGGGTAGCAGCCACGAGCAGTACTTC. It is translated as CASSFSAEGSSHEQYF.

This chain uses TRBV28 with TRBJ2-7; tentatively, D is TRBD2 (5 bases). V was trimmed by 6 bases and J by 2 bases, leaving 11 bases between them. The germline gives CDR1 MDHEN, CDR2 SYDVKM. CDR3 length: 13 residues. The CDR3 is CASRADGTYEQYF. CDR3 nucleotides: TGTGCCAGCAGGGCGGACGGGACCTACGAGCAGTACTTC. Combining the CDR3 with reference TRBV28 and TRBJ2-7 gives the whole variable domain DVKVTQSSRYLVKRTGEKVFLECVQDMDHENMFWYRQDPGLGLRLIYFSYDVKMKEKGDIPEGYSVSREKKERFSLILESASTNQTSMYLCASRADGTYEQYFGPGTRLTVT.

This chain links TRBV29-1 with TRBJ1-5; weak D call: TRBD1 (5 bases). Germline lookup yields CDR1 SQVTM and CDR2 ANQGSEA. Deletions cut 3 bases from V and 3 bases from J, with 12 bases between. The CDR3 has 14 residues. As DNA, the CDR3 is TGCAGCGTTGAGTTTGGGGGAGTCAATCAGCCCCAGCATTTT. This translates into CSVEFGGVNQPQHF.

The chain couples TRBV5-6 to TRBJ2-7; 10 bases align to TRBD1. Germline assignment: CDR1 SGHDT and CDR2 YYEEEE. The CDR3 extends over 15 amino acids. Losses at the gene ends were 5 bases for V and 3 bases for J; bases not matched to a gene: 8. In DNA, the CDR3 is TGTGCCAGCAGGTGGACAGGGGGATTAGTCTACGAGCAGTACTTC. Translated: CASRWTGGLVYEQYF.

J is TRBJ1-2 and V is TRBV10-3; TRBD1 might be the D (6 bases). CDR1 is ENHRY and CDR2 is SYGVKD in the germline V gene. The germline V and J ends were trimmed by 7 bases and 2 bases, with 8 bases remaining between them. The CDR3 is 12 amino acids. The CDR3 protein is CAINQGNYGYTF. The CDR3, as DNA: TGTGCCATCAACCAGGGGAACTATGGCTACACCTTC.

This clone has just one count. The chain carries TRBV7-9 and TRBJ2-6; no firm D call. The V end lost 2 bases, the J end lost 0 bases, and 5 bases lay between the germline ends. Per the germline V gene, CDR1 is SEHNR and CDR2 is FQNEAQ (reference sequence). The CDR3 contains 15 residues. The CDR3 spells CASSLTLSGANVLTF. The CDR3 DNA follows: TGTGCCAGCAGCTTAACCCTCTCTGGGGCCAACGTCCTGACTTTC. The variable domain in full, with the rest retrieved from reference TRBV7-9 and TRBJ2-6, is DTGVSQNPRHKITKRGQNVTFRCDPISEHNRLYWYRQTLGQGPEFLTYFQNEAQLEKSRLLSDRFSAERPKGSFSTLEIQRTEQGDSAMYLCASSLTLSGANVLTFGAGSRLTVL.

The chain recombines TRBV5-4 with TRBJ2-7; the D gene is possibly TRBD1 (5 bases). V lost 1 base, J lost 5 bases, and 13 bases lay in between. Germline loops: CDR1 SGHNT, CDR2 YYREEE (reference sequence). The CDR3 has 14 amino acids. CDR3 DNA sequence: TGTGCCAGCAGCTTGAAAAGGGGTCCGAACGAGCAGTACTTC. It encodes CASSLKRGPNEQYF.

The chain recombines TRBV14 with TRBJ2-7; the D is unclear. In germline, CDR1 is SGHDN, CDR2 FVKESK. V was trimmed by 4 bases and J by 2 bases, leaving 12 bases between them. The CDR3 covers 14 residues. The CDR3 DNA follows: TGTGCCAGCAGCCTACAAGCCGGTACCTACGAGCAGTACTTC. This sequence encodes CASSLQAGTYEQYF.

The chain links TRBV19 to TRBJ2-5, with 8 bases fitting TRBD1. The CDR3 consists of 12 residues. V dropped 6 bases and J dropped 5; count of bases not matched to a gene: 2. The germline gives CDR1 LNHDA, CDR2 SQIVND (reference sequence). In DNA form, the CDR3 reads TGTGCCAGTAGCGACAGGGGTGAGACCCAGTACTTC. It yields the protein CASSDRGETQYF.

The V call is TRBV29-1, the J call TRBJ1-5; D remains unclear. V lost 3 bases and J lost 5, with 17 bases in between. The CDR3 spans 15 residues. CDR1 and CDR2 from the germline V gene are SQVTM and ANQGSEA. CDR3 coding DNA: TGCAGCGTTGAGGTAGTGGGAGGTGGGGATCAGCCCCAGCATTTT. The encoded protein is CSVEVVGGGDQPQHF.

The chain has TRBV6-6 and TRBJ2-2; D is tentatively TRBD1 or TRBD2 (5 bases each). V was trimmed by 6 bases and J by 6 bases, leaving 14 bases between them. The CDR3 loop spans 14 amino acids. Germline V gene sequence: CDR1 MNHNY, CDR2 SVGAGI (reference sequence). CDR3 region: CASRGPAVAGELFF. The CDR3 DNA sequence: TGTGCCAGCAGGGGACCCGCGGTGGCCGGGGAGCTGTTTTTT.

Written as DNA, the CDR3 is TGTGCCAGCAGCCCTCGACTAAAGGATGTTTATACCTTC. Amino acids: CASSPRLKDVYTF. The chain joins TRBV5-8 to TRBJ1-2; D not certain. The germline CDR1 and CDR2 sequences are SGHTS and YDEGEE. The V end lost 4 bases, the J end lost 14 bases, and 21 bases lay between the germline ends. This CDR3 contains 13 residues.

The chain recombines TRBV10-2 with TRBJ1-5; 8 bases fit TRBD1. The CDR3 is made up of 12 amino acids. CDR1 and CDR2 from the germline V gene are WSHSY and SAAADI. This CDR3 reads CATGTGNQPQHF. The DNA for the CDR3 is TGCGCGACCGGGACAGGTAATCAGCCCCAGCATTTT.

CDR3 in amino acids: CASSPPSTRAFSGELFF. The CDR3 DNA is TGTGCCAGCTCACCACCTTCGACTAGGGCGTTCTCCGGGGAGCTGTTTTTT. The genes are TRBV18 and TRBJ2-2, with a weak D call TRBD2 (6 bases). CDR1 is KGHSH, CDR2 LQKENI, per germline. V gave up 0 bases and J gave up 6 bases, with 17 bases separating them. CDR3 length: 17 amino acids. The variable domain in full, with the rest retrieved from reference TRBV18 and TRBJ2-2, is NAGVMQNPRHLVRRRGQEARLRCSPMKGHSHVYWYRQLPEEGLKFMVYLQKENIIDESGMPKERFSAEFPKEGPSILRIQQVVRGDSAAYFCASSPPSTRAFSGELFFGEGSRLTVL.

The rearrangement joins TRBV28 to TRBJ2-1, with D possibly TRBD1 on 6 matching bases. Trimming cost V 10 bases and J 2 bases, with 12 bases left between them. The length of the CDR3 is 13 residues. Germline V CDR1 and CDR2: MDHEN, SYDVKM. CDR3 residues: CATLGQTYNEQFF. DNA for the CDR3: TGTGCCACATTAGGACAGACCTACAATGAGCAGTTCTTC. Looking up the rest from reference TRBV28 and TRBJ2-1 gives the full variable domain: DVKVTQSSRYLVKRTGEKVFLECVQDMDHENMFWYRQDPGLGLRLIYFSYDVKMKEKGDIPEGYSVSREKKERFSLILESASTNQTSMYLCATLGQTYNEQFFGPGTRLTVL.

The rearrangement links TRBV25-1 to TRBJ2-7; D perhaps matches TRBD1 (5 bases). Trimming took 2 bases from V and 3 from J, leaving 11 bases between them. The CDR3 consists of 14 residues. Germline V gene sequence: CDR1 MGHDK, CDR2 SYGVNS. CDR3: CASSESPGFYEQYF. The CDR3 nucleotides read TGTGCCAGCAGTGAAAGTCCAGGGTTCTACGAGCAGTACTTC.

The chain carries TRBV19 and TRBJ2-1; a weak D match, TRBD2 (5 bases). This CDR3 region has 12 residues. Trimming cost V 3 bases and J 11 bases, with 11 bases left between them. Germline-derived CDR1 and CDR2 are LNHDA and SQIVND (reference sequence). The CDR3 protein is CASSIGGEKQFF. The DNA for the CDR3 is TGTGCCAGTAGTATCGGAGGCGAGAAGCAGTTCTTC.

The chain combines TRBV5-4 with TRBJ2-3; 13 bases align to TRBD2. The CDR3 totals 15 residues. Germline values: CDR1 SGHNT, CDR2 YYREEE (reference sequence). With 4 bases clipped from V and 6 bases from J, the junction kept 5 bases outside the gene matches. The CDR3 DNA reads TGTGCCAGCAGCGACACTAGCGGGAGGGATGATACGCAGTATTTT. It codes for CASSDTSGRDDTQYF.